Shown below are 23 T cell receptor beta chains from a single sample sequenced in a study of CD8 T cells in Susac syndrome. After extraction with the RNeasy kit, about 0.45 to 1 ug of the RNA was reverse transcribed using random hexamers. In TCRdb, the immunoSEQ multiplex PCR reads were re-called with MiXCR into one record per CDR3 protein. The repertoire holds about 160,000 distinct CDR3 sequences, with approximately 95% as singletons. Sequencing was carried out using CD4+ T cells from PBMCs. These receptors were taken from a human donor with multiple sclerosis.

This chain links TRBV18 with TRBJ2-5; no clear D. Trimming removed 1 base from V and 2 bases from J, with 2 bases in between. Per the germline V gene, CDR1 is KGHSH and CDR2 is LQKENI. The CDR3 contains 12 residues. CDR3 residues: CASSPQQETQYF. DNA for the CDR3: TGTGCCAGCTCACCACAACAAGAGACCCAGTACTTC.

CDR3 sequence (DNA): TGTGCCACGAACCGGAACTCTGGGGCCAACGTCCTGACTTTC. Translation: CATNRNSGANVLTF. The V and J genes are TRBV6-2 or TRBV6-3 and TRBJ2-6; D is undetermined. Trimming pared 10 bases from V and 0 bases from J, leaving 10 bases between. The CDR3 length is 14 residues. Germline V gene lookup returns CDR1 MNHEY and CDR2 SVGEGT.

The chain carries TRBV11-2 and TRBJ2-3; D gene unclear. V was clipped by 2 bases and J by 7 bases, with 7 bases between them. The CDR3 extends over 12 amino acids. Germline CDR1 is SGHAT and CDR2 is FQNNGV. The CDR3 protein is CASSLQSYTQYF. As DNA, the CDR3 is TGTGCCAGCAGCTTACAGAGCTATACGCAGTATTTT.

The chain couples TRBV5-1 to TRBJ2-7; D gene uncertain. The V gene's germline CDR1 is SGHRS and CDR2 YFSETQ. The V end was cut by 1 base, the J end by 2 bases, with 7 bases between. This CDR3 contains 13 residues. This CDR3 reads CASSLTNPYEQYF. The CDR3 nucleotides read TGCGCCAGCAGCTTGACCAACCCCTACGAGCAGTACTTC. The variable domain in full, with the rest retrieved from reference TRBV5-1 and TRBJ2-7, is KAGVTQTPRYLIKTRGQQVTLSCSPISGHRSVSWYQQTPGQGLQFLFEYFSETQRNKGNFPGRFSGRQFSNSRSEMNVSTLELGDSALYLCASSLTNPYEQYFGPGTRLTVT.

The gene calls are TRBV3-1 and TRBJ1-1; possibly TRBD1 for D (5 bases). Germline CDR1 is LGHDT and CDR2 is YNNKEL (reference sequence). CDR3 length: 14 residues. V was clipped by 6 bases and J by 1 base, with 12 bases between them. The DNA for the CDR3 is TGTGCCAGCAGTCAATTCGGGACGAACACTGAAGCTTTCTTT. Translated, it gives CASSQFGTNTEAFF.

The chain couples TRBV7-2 to TRBJ1-5; D might be TRBD1 (6 bases). In germline, CDR1 is SGHTA, CDR2 FQGNSA. The CDR3 is 17 residues long. Trimming removed 6 bases from V and 0 bases from J, with 18 bases in between. The CDR3 DNA reads TGTGCCAGCAGTACTGTGGGGACAACAAATAGCAATCAGCCCCAGCATTTT. Encoded protein: CASSTVGTTNSNQPQHF.

This chain uses TRBV24-1 with TRBJ2-2; D is unresolved. From germline, CDR1 is KGHDR and CDR2 SFDVKD. Trimming took 0 bases from V and 5 from J, leaving 12 bases between them. There are 16 residues in the CDR3. The CDR3 region is CATSDLRQVKTGELFF. As DNA, the CDR3 is TGTGCCACCAGTGATTTGAGGCAGGTGAAGACCGGGGAGCTGTTTTTT.

The chain joins TRBV29-1 to TRBJ2-1; D not certain. Between the trimmed V and J ends, which lost 5 bases and 7 bases, there was a span of 15 bases. Germline values: CDR1 SQVTM, CDR2 ANQGSEA. CDR3 length: 13 residues. CDR3: CSVWALPRNEQFF. CDR3 bases: TGCAGCGTTTGGGCCCTCCCCAGGAATGAGCAGTTCTTC.

The count of this clonotype is one. V is TRBV5-4 and J is TRBJ2-2; D tentatively fits TRBD1 or TRBD2 (6 bases each). This CDR3 spans 14 amino acids. V shed 7 bases and J shed 3 bases, with 13 bases lying between them. Germline CDR1 reads SGHNT; CDR2 reads YYREEE (reference sequence). The CDR3 DNA is TGTGCCAGCCAAACAGGGACTGACACCGGGGAGCTGTTTTTT. Translation: CASQTGTDTGELFF. Together with reference TRBV5-4 and TRBJ2-2, the CDR3 gives the full variable domain: ETGVTQSPTHLIKTRGQQVTLRCSSQSGHNTVSWYQQALGQGPQFIFQYYREEENGRGNFPPRFSGLQFPNYSSELNVNALELDDSALYLCASQTGTDTGELFFGEGSRLTVL.

The chain has TRBV5-1 and TRBJ2-7; D possibly corresponds to TRBD1 (6 bases). CDR3 length: 11 amino acids. Germline values: CDR1 SGHRS, CDR2 YFSETQ. The V gene lost 8 bases and the J gene lost 7 bases, with 13 bases spanning the gap. The CDR3 DNA follows: TGCGCCAGACAGGGTCGGAGGGAGCAGTACTTC. It codes for CARQGRREQYF.

This chain uses TRBV30 with TRBJ1-3; D call uncertain. Per germline, CDR1 GTSNPN and CDR2 SVGIG (reference sequence). CDR3 length: 12 residues. V was shortened by 8 bases and J by 3 bases, with 11 bases between the two germline ends. The CDR3 nucleotides are TGTGCCCGAAGAGGGTATGGAAACACCATATATTTT. Translation: CARRGYGNTIYF.

The V call is TRBV7-9, the J call TRBJ2-3, with D perhaps matching TRBD1 or TRBD2 (8 bases each). The CDR3 loop spans 15 amino acids. Germline CDR1 SEHNR, CDR2 FQNEAQ (reference sequence). The V gene lost 8 bases and the J gene lost 1 base, with 16 bases spanning the gap. CDR3 in amino acids: CASALAGQGTDTQYF. The CDR3, as DNA: TGTGCCAGCGCATTAGCGGGACAGGGCACAGATACGCAGTATTTT.

CDR3 DNA: TGTGCCAGCGCCTACAGGGATGGGACTGAAGCTTTCTTT. It yields the protein CASAYRDGTEAFF. The chain recombines TRBV6-2 or TRBV6-3 with TRBJ1-1; the D gene is possibly TRBD1 (6 bases). With 8 bases removed from V and 5 bases from J, the gap between germline ends came to 15 bases. The CDR3 runs 13 residues. Germline values: CDR1 MNHEY, CDR2 SVGEGT.

This sequence joins TRBV6-5 and TRBJ2-7; no definite D call. The length of the CDR3 is 13 residues. The germline V gene has CDR1 MNHEY and CDR2 SVGAGI. Trimming took off 10 bases at V and 1 base at J, with 14 bases between the two ends. CDR3 DNA sequence: TGTGCCACCCTGCGTCATGGGTCCTACGAGCAGTACTTC. It encodes CATLRHGSYEQYF.

The gene calls are TRBV9 and TRBJ1-2, with D perhaps TRBD1 (5 bases). This CDR3 region has 15 residues. Germline values: CDR1 SGDLS, CDR2 YYNGEE. V lost 4 bases and J 0 bases, leaving 13 bases between the germline ends. This CDR3 is CASSPGGLANYGYTF. In DNA, the CDR3 is TGTGCCAGCAGCCCGGGGGGTCTAGCTAACTATGGCTACACCTTC.

This sequence joins TRBV5-1 and TRBJ1-6; possible D gene TRBD1, 6 bases. The CDR3 is 15 amino acids. CDR1 SGHRS and CDR2 YFSETQ come from the germline V gene. V gave up 4 bases and J gave up 5 bases, with 13 bases separating them. The CDR3 DNA reads TGCGCCAGCAGCCCAGGACAGCTTAATAATTCACCCCTCCACTTT. Encoded protein: CASSPGQLNNSPLHF.

V is TRBV6-5 and J is TRBJ1-1; no definite D call. The germline CDR1 and CDR2 sequences are MNHEY and SVGAGI. CDR3 length: 14 residues. V shed 0 bases and J shed 1 base, with 6 bases lying between them. The CDR3 region is CASSYSNGNTEAFF. In DNA, the CDR3 is TGTGCCAGCAGTTACTCGAACGGGAACACTGAAGCTTTCTTT.

The chain combines TRBV7-3 with TRBJ2-3, with D possibly being TRBD1 (5 bases). The V end lost 1 base, the J end lost 5 bases, and 10 bases lay between the germline ends. Germline assignment: CDR1 SGHTA and CDR2 FQGTGA. The CDR3 totals 14 residues. DNA for the CDR3: TGTGCCAGCAGCTTAAGGGGCCAAGAAGATACGCAGTATTTT. It yields the protein CASSLRGQEDTQYF.

The chain uses TRBV20-1 and TRBJ2-2; D gene ambiguous. The germline CDR1 and CDR2 sequences are DFQATT and SNEGSKA (reference sequence). Trimming left V 2 bases short and J 4 bases short, with 11 bases between. This CDR3 comprises 14 residues. The CDR3 DNA is TGCAGTGCTAGATCAAGCTTGGGCACCGGGGAGCTGTTTTTT. It is translated as CSARSSLGTGELFF.

The chain couples TRBV7-9 to TRBJ2-1, with 8 bases that match TRBD1. The CDR3 is 14 amino acids. Germline lookup yields CDR1 SEHNR and CDR2 FQNEAQ (reference sequence). V shed 5 bases, J shed 9 bases, and the junction held 9 bases outside the gene matches. CDR3 coding DNA: TGTGCCAGCAGCGCGAACCCAGGGGGCAGTGAGCAGTTCTTC. It encodes CASSANPGGSEQFF.

The chain couples TRBV5-1 to TRBJ2-1; weak D call: TRBD2 (6 bases). The CDR3 consists of 16 residues. Germline V gene lookup returns CDR1 SGHRS and CDR2 YFSETQ. Trimming shortened V by 2 bases and J by 5 bases, and 17 bases separated the two germline ends. The DNA of the CDR3 is TGCGCCAGCAGCTTAGCTCCGGGACTGGAAAACAATGAGCAGTTCTTC. Its translation is CASSLAPGLENNEQFF.

The chain couples TRBV19 to TRBJ2-5; D may be TRBD1 (6 bases). CDR3 length: 13 residues. Trimming left V 9 bases short and J 3 bases short, with 14 bases between. The V gene's germline CDR1 is LNHDA and CDR2 SQIVND (reference sequence). In DNA form, the CDR3 reads TGTGCCAGCAACACCCGACAGGAAGAGACCCAGTACTTC. Its protein product is CASNTRQEETQYF. Drawing the rest from reference TRBV19 and TRBJ2-5, the complete variable domain is DGGITQSPKYLFRKEGQNVTLSCEQNLNHDAMYWYRQDPGQGLRLIYYSQIVNDFQKGDIAEGYSVSREKKESFPLTVTSAQKNPTAFYLCASNTRQEETQYFGPGTRLLVL.

This chain joins TRBV10-3 and TRBJ1-1; D is perhaps TRBD1 (6 bases). The CDR3 is made up of 13 amino acids. The V end lost 10 bases, the J end lost 1 base, and 13 bases lay between the germline ends. Germline V lookup: CDR1 ENHRY, CDR2 SYGVKD. The CDR3 loop reads CATVGAQNTEAFF. In DNA, the CDR3 is TGTGCCACCGTGGGGGCGCAGAACACTGAAGCTTTCTTT.